The 16 T cell receptor beta chains below were found in one sample sequenced in a study of post-analysis software for immune sequencing data. These receptors lack a known antigen. Unique molecular identifiers featured in each of the TCR beta cDNA libraries. In TCRdb, the PCR reads were re-called with MiXCR into one record per CDR3 protein. The data hold just over 250,000 distinct CDR3 sequences, with 36% observed a single time. Study results and caveats: When patients were compared with controls, about five TRBV segments were more frequent, TRBV5-6, TRBV5-1 and TRBV20-1 among them.

The sample was blood. These receptors originate from a girl aged 10 to 17 with multiple sclerosis.

The rearrangement links TRBV7-8 to TRBJ2-7; TRBD1 agrees at 8 bases. V trimming: 5 bases; J trimming: 4 bases; junction bases outside the gene matches: 10. Per the germline V gene, CDR1 is SGHVS and CDR2 is FQNEAQ. This CDR3 contains 15 residues. CDR3 in DNA: TGTGCCAGCAGCCTAAGGACAGGGAAGGGGTACGAGCAGTACTTC. Its protein is CASSLRTGKGYEQYF.

The CDR3 here is CASSELDKNTEAFF. In DNA form, the CDR3 reads TGTGCCAGCAGTGAACTGGACAAGAACACTGAAGCTTTCTTT. J is TRBJ1-1 and V is TRBV25-1, with a weak D call TRBD1 (5 bases). The CDR3 is 14 residues long. Germline-derived CDR1 and CDR2 are MGHDK and SYGVNS. Between the trimmed V and J ends, which lost 2 bases and 1 base, there was a span of 8 bases.

This clonotype was detected many times. V gene TRBV9 combines with J gene TRBJ1-1, with a tentative D call TRBD1 (6 bases). The CDR3 has 13 residues. V lost 3 bases and J 1 base, leaving 7 bases between the germline ends. Germline lookup yields CDR1 SGDLS and CDR2 YYNGEE. CDR3 nucleotide sequence: TGTGCCAGCAGCGAACAGGGGAACACTGAAGCTTTCTTT. This gives the protein CASSEQGNTEAFF.

V and J are TRBV20-1 and TRBJ2-1; D uncertain. V was trimmed by 2 bases and J by 1 base, leaving 12 bases between them. There are 15 residues in the CDR3. The germline V gene encodes CDR1 DFQATT and CDR2 SNEGSKA (reference sequence). The CDR3 nucleotides read TGCAGTGCTAGACATACGGTCAAGTCCTACAATGAGCAGTTCTTC. It is translated as CSARHTVKSYNEQFF.

At least ten counts were recorded for this clonotype. V usage is TRBV12-3 or TRBV12-4 and J usage is TRBJ1-2; tentative D call: TRBD1 (6 bases). CDR3 size: 14 residues. V shed 6 bases and J shed 3 bases, with 14 bases lying between them. The CDR3 DNA reads as TGTGCCAGCAGGATTAGCGGGGGCGACTATGGCTACACCTTC. Translating it yields CASRISGGDYGYTF.

The sample holds many counts of this clonotype. The rearrangement joins TRBV7-3 to TRBJ2-2, with D hard to call. The CDR3 consists of 12 residues. Trimming cost V 4 bases and J 4 bases, with 4 bases left between them. Germline assignment: CDR1 SGHTA and CDR2 FQGTGA. CDR3 in DNA: TGTGCCAGCAGCTACAGCACCGGGGAGCTGTTTTTT. Encoded protein: CASSYSTGELFF.

For this clonotype: The conserved phenylalanine or tryptophan normally closing the CDR3 is absent here, so this likely arose from a read error. The J gene is TRBJ1-2, the V gene TRBV7-9; TRBD1 agrees at 8 bases. The CDR3 is made up of 13 amino acids. Trimming at V came to 3 bases and at J to 5 bases, leaving 2 bases not matched to a gene. Germline loops: CDR1 SEHNR, CDR2 FQNEAQ (reference sequence). For the CDR3, the DNA is TGTGCCAGCAGCTTGGACAGGGCATATGGCTACACCCTC. Amino acid sequence: CASSLDRAYGYTL.

The sample holds many counts of this clonotype. The chain couples TRBV5-1 to TRBJ2-3, with 11 positions matching TRBD2. This CDR3 has 16 amino acids. Germline V gives CDR1 SGHRS, CDR2 YFSETQ. V dropped 2 bases and J dropped 5; count of bases not matched to a gene: 7. The CDR3 nucleotides read TGCGCCAGCAGCTTCCTGGGACTAGCGGTGCAAGATACGCAGTATTTT. Residues: CASSFLGLAVQDTQYF.

This clonotype was found once. The chain has TRBV5-6 and TRBJ2-3; no clear D gene. The germline gives CDR1 SGHDT, CDR2 YYEEEE. The CDR3 length is 14 residues. V was pared by 0 bases and J by 8 bases, with 13 bases between. For the CDR3, the DNA is TGTGCCAGCAGCTTGGAGATTGGGATTGGTACGCAGTATTTT. It codes for CASSLEIGIGTQYF.

This clonotype was seen ten or more times. The chain is built from TRBV28 and TRBJ2-1; 8 nucleotides align to TRBD2. Per germline, CDR1 MDHEN and CDR2 SYDVKM. The CDR3 extends over 15 amino acids. V was pared by 3 bases and J by 7 bases, with 8 bases of the junction left unmatched. This CDR3 is CASSLGRGVLNEQFF. The CDR3 DNA reads TGTGCCAGCAGTTTGGGGCGGGGGGTACTGAATGAGCAGTTCTTC.

This clonotype was seen many times. The chain recombines TRBV5-1 with TRBJ2-1; 13 bases match TRBD2. J gave up 7 bases and V 4 bases, and 5 bases lay outside the gene matches. Germline CDR1 and CDR2: SGHRS and YFSETQ. This CDR3 is 15 amino acids long. CDR3 bases: TGCGCCAGCAGCGCCACTAGCGGGGGGGCGAATGAGCAGTTCTTC. It yields the protein CASSATSGGANEQFF.

In the case of this clonotype: A read error is possible here, since a much larger clone lies one base away. This chain links TRBV10-3 with TRBJ2-1; D perhaps matches TRBD1 (6 bases). This CDR3 has 15 residues. Germline assignment: CDR1 ENHRY and CDR2 SYGVKD. The CDR3 DNA reads as TGTGCCATCAGTGGAGATAAGGGGGTTCGGTATGAGCAGCTCTTC. Protein: CAISGDKGVRYEQLF.

Concerning this clonotype: A read error is possible here, since a much larger clone lies one base away. The CDR3 DNA follows: TGCAGTGCTAGAGATCTCCGGGATGGCGGGTTGAGCCGCACAGATACGCAGTATTTT. As protein: CSARDLRDGGLSRTDTQYF. The chain has TRBV20-1 and TRBJ2-3, with TRBD2 as a possible D gene (5 bases). Deletions cut 0 bases from V and 1 base from J, with 23 bases between. This CDR3 is built from 19 residues. Germline CDR1 is DFQATT and CDR2 is SNEGSKA (reference sequence).

This clonotype was seen repeatedly, ten times or more. V is TRBV6-2 or TRBV6-3 and J is TRBJ2-6, with D uncertain. With 2 bases removed from V and 0 bases from J, the gap between germline ends came to 14 bases. This CDR3 is 18 amino acids long. Per germline, CDR1 MNHEY and CDR2 SVGEGT. In DNA, the CDR3 is TGTGCCAGCAGTTACCTGGGAATGGGTCACTCTGGGGCCAACGTCCTGACTTTC. Amino acids: CASSYLGMGHSGANVLTF.

This chain joins TRBV29-1 and TRBJ2-5; the D gene is possibly TRBD2 (5 bases). In germline, CDR1 is SQVTM, CDR2 ANQGSEA. The CDR3 length is 13 residues. The ends were cut back, 3 bases at V and 5 bases at J, with 13 bases in the middle. CDR3 DNA: TGCAGCGTTGACCCCGGGGTAGCGGAGACCCAGTACTTC. It encodes CSVDPGVAETQYF.

This clonotype was observed at least ten times. This chain connects TRBV3-1 to TRBJ2-4; D gene unclear. The CDR3 is made up of 16 amino acids. Trimming took off 1 base at V and 1 base at J, with 11 bases between the two ends. The germline CDR1 and CDR2 sequences are LGHDT and YNNKEL (reference sequence). The CDR3 protein is CASSQGRNKAKNIQYF. In DNA, the CDR3 is TGTGCCAGCAGCCAAGGGCGGAACAAGGCCAAAAACATTCAGTACTTC.